This T cell receptor (beta chain) was observed in a study of CD8 T cells in Susac syndrome. Across the study: Among the Susac syndrome patients sequenced, over five had active disease and 8 or 9 were in remission.

RNA in amounts of roughly 0.5 to 1 ug was reverse transcribed with random hexamers. TCRdb recomputed calls from the immunoSEQ multiplex PCR reads with MiXCR, one row per CDR3 protein. Found here are 150,000 to 200,000 distinct CDR3 sequences, 90% to 95% of them singletons; the top ten hold approximately 0.086%. Trimming removed 3 bases at V and 1 base at J, with 6 bases between. Germline values: CDR1 KGHSH, CDR2 LQKENI. The CDR3 length is 14 residues. Sequencing targeted TCR beta in T cells from blood (CD8+ and CD4+). Patients with Susac syndrome met diagnostic criteria defined recently for definite or probable disease.

The rearrangement joins TRBV18 to TRBJ1-4, with D uncertain. Specimen: CD4+ T cells from PBMCs. This receptor was taken from a human donor with Susac syndrome. Written as DNA, the CDR3 is TGTGCCAGCTCACCTCGTGGAACTAATGAAAAACTGTTTTTT. It is translated as CASSPRGTNEKLFF.